This T cell receptor (beta chain) was observed in a study of cytomegalovirus exposure and HLA in healthy donors. A note on this clone: Antigen: not known. At the DNA level, this CDR3 is encoded by other sequences in the same sample as well.

Study-wide points: With high specificity and sensitivity, the classifier reportedly diagnosed cytomegalovirus status.

The primer mix had 60 Vbeta and 13 Jbeta primers. The repertoire was sequenced with immunoSEQ multiplex PCR; TCRdb's copy has only in-frame clones and lacks some. The sample lists 110,000 to 150,000 clones, 77% occurring once. The TCR was taken from a male donor in good health and CMV-seronegative. Sequencing input: PBMCs.

CDR3 DNA: TGTGCCAGCAGTTTGGACAGGGAGGGATCCCTGAACACTGAAGCTTTCTTT. Its protein is CASSLDREGSLNTEAFF. This chain connects TRBV28 to TRBJ1-1; 8 bases map to TRBD1. There are 17 residues in the CDR3. Germline V lookup: CDR1 MDHEN, CDR2 SYDVKM. J lost 0 bases, V lost 3 bases, and 9 bases had no gene match.